Sequencing of this TCR beta chain was carried out in a study of CD8 T cells in Susac syndrome. Study-level findings and limits: It was acknowledged in the study that the number of individuals who were included in its TCR sequencing and HLA analysis was relatively small.

Sequencing targeted TCR beta in blood CD8+ and CD4+ T cells. Control patients had untreated stable or active relapsing-remitting multiple sclerosis by revised McDonald criteria. An amount of RNA that ranged from about 0.45 to 1 ug was reverse transcribed with random hexamers. Coverage of TCR beta CDR3 amplification by immunoSEQ multiplex PCR extended to 54 Vbeta and 13 Jbeta. TCRdb called the immunoSEQ multiplex PCR reads again in MiXCR, with one record for every CDR3 protein. This repertoire shows 330,000 or so distinct CDR3 sequences, 65% to 90% found once; its top ten account for approximately 0.2%. J was trimmed by 0 bases and V by 6 bases; bases with no gene match: 5. This CDR3 is 15 amino acids long. Points on this clonotype: Its antigen is undetermined.

The rearrangement uses TRBV12-3 or TRBV12-4 and TRBJ2-1, with 7 nucleotides matching TRBD2. Material for sequencing was CD8+ T cells from PBMCs. The TCR sequence derives from a human donor with multiple sclerosis. The CDR3 protein is CASSGAGSSYNEQFF. DNA for the CDR3: TGTGCCAGCAGCGGAGCGGGGAGCTCCTACAATGAGCAGTTCTTC.